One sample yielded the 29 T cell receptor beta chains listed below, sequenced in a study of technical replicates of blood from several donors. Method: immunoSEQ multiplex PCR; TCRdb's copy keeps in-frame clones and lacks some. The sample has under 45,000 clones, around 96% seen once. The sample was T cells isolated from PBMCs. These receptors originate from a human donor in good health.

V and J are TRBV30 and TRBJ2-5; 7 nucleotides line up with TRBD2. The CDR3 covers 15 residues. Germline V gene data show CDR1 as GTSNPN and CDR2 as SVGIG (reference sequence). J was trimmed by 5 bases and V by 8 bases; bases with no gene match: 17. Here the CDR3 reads CATRGVVVSRETQYF. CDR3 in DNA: TGTGCCACTCGGGGGGTAGTCGTATCTCGGGAGACCCAGTACTTC.

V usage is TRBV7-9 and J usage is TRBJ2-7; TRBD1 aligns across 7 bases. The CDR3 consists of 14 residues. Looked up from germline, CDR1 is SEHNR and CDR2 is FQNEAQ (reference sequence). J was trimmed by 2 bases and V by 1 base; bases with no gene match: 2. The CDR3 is CASSLGQGAYEQYF. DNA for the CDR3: TGTGCCAGCAGCTTAGGCCAGGGGGCCTACGAGCAGTACTTC.

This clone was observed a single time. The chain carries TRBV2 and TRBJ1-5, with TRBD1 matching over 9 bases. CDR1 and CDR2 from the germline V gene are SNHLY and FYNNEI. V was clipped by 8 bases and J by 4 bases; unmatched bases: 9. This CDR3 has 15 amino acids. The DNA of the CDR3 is TGTGCCAGCTCCATTGACAGGGGGGAGAATCAGCCCCAGCATTTT. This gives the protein CASSIDRGENQPQHF.

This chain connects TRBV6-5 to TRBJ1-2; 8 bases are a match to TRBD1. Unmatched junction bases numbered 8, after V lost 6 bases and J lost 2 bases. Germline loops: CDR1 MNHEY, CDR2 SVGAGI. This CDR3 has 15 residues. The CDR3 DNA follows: TGTGCCAGCAGAGATTCAGGGGGCGCAAACTATGGCTACACCTTC. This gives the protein CASRDSGGANYGYTF.

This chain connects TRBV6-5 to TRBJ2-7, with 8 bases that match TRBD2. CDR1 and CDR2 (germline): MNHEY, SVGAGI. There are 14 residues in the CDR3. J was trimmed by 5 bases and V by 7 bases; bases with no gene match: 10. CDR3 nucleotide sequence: TGTGCCAGCAACCGACTAGCGTTGGGCAACGAGCAGTACTTC. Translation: CASNRLALGNEQYF.

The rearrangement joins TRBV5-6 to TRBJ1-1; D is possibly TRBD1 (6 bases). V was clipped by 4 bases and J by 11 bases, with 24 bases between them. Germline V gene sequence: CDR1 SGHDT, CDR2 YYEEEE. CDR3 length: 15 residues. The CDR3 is CASSGLGRGVIEAFF. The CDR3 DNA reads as TGTGCCAGCAGCGGCCTCGGCAGGGGAGTAATAGAGGCTTTCTTT.

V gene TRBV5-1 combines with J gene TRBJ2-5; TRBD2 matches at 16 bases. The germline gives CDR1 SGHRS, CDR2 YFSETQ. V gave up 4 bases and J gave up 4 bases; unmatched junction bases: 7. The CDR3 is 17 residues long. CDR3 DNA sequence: TGCGCCAGCAGCGGGGGACTAGCGGGAGGGCCACTAGAGACCCAGTACTTC. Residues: CASSGGLAGGPLETQYF.

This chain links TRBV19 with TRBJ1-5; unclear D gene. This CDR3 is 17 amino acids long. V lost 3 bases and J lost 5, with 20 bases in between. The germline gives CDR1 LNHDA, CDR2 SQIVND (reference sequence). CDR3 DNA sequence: TGTGCCAGTAGTATGGTCCCCTCGGGAGGGAGGCATCAGCCCCAGCATTTT. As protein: CASSMVPSGGRHQPQHF.

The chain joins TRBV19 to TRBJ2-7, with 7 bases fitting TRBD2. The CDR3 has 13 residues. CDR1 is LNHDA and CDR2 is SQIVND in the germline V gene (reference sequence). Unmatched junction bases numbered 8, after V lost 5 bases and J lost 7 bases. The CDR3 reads CASSLPGEGEQYF. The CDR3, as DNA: TGTGCCAGTAGTCTCCCCGGGGAGGGGGAGCAGTACTTC.

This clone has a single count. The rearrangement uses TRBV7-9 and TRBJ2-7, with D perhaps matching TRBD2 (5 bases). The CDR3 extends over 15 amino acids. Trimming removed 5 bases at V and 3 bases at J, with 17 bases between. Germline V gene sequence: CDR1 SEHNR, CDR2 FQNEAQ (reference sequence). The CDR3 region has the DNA TGTGCCAGCAGCCCGAGCGAGGAGGCCAACTACGAGCAGTACTTC. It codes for CASSPSEEANYEQYF. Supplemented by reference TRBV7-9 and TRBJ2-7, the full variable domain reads DTGVSQNPRHKITKRGQNVTFRCDPISEHNRLYWYRQTLGQGPEFLTYFQNEAQLEKSRLLSDRFSAERPKGSFSTLEIQRTEQGDSAMYLCASSPSEEANYEQYFGPGTRLTVT.

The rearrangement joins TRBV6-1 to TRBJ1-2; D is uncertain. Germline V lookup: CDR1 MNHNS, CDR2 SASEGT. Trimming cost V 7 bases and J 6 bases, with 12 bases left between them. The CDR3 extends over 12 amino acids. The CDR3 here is CASKSSFNGYTF. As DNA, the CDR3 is TGTGCCAGCAAGTCCAGTTTTAATGGCTACACCTTC.

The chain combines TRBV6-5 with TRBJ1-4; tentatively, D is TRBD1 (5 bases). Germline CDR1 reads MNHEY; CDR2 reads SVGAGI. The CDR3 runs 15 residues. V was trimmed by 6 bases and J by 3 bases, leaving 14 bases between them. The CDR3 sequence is CASSLTGLPNEKLFF. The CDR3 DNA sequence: TGTGCCAGCAGCCTAACAGGTCTGCCTAATGAAAAACTGTTTTTT.

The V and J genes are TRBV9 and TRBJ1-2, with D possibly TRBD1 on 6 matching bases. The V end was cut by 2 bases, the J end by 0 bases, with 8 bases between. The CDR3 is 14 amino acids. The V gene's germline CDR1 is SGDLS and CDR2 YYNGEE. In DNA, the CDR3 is TGTGCCAGCAGCGTTGGACAGACTAACTATGGCTACACCTTC. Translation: CASSVGQTNYGYTF.

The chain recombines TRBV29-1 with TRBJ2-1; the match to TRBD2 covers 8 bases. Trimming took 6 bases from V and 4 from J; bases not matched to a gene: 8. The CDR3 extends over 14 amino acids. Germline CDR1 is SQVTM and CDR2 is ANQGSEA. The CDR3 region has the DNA TGCAGCGTACGACTAGCGTCTCTTTACAATGAGCAGTTCTTC. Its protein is CSVRLASLYNEQFF.

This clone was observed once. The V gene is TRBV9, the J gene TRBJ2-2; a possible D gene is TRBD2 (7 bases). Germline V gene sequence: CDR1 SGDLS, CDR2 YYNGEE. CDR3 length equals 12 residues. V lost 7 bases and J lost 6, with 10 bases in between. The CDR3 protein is CASRGGAGELFF. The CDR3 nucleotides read TGTGCCAGCCGCGGGGGCGCCGGGGAGCTGTTTTTT.

The CDR3 DNA reads as TGTGCCAGCAGCTTTGTAGTTTTTAGGGGACAGGGGGCGGACGAGCAGTACTTC. Translation: CASSFVVFRGQGADEQYF. V and J are TRBV5-5 and TRBJ2-7; TRBD1 matches at 12 bases. The CDR3 sequence is 18 residues long. The germline V gene has CDR1 SGHKS and CDR2 YYEKEE (reference sequence). The V segment lost 2 bases and the J segment 5 bases; nucleotides outside the gene matches: 14.

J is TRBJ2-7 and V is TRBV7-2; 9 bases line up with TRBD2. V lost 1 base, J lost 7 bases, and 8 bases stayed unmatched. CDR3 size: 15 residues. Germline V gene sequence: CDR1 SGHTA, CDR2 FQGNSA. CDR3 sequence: CASSLEGGRAREQYF. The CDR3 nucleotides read TGTGCCAGCAGCTTAGAAGGCGGGAGGGCTCGGGAGCAGTACTTC.

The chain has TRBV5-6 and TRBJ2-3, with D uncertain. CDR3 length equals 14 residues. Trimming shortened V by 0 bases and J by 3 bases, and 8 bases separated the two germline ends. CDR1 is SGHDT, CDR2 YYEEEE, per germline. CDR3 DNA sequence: TGTGCCAGCAGCTTGGAATTGGCTACAGATACGCAGTATTTT. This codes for CASSLELATDTQYF.

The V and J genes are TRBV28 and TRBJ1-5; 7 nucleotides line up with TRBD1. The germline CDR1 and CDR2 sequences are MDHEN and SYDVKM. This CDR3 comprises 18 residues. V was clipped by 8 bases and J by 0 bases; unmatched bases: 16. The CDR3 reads CASGRTGGGTYSNQPQHF. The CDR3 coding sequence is TGTGCCAGCGGTCGGACAGGAGGTGGGACATATAGCAATCAGCCCCAGCATTTT. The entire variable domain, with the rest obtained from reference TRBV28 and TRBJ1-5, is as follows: DVKVTQSSRYLVKRTGEKVFLECVQDMDHENMFWYRQDPGLGLRLIYFSYDVKMKEKGDIPEGYSVSREKKERFSLILESASTNQTSMYLCASGRTGGGTYSNQPQHFGDGTRLSIL.

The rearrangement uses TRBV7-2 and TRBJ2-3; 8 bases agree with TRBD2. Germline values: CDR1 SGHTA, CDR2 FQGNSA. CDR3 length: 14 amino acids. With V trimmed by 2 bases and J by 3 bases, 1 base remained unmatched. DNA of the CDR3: TGTGCCAGCAGCTTAAGCGGGAGTACAGATACGCAGTATTTT. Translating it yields CASSLSGSTDTQYF. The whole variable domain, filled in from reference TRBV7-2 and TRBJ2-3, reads GAGVSQSPSNKVTEKGKDVELRCDPISGHTALYWYRQSLGQGLEFLIYFQGNSAPDKSGLPSDRFSAERTGGSVSTLTIQRTQQEDSAVYLCASSLSGSTDTQYFGPGTRLTVL.

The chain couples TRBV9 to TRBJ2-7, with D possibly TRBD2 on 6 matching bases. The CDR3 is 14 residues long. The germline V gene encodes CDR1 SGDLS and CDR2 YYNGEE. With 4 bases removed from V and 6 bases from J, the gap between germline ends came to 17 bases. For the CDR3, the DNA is TGTGCCAGCAGCCAGGACGGGGGTCGTTTCGAGCAGTACTTC. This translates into CASSQDGGRFEQYF.

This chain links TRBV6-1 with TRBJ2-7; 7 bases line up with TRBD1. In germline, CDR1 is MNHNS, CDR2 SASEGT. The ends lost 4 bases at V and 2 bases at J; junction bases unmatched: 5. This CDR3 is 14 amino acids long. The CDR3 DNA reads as TGTGCCAGCAGTGGGACAGGACGGACCTACGAGCAGTACTTC. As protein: CASSGTGRTYEQYF.

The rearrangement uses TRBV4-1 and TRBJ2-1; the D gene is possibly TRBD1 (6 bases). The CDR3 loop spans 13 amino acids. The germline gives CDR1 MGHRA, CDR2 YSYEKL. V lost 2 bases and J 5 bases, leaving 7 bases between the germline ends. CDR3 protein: CASSQRTDNEQFF. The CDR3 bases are TGCGCCAGCAGCCAAAGGACAGACAATGAGCAGTTCTTC.

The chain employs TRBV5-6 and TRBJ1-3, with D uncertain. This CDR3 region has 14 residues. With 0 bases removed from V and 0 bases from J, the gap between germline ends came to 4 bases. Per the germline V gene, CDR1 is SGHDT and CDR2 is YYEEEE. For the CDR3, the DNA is TGTGCCAGCAGCTTGGAGCGCTCTGGAAACACCATATATTTT. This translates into CASSLERSGNTIYF.

CDR3 region: CASSPGRGAVSTEAFF. CDR3 DNA: TGCGCCAGCAGCCCCGGGCGGGGGGCAGTATCAACTGAAGCTTTCTTT. The chain recombines TRBV4-1 with TRBJ1-1; D perhaps matches TRBD1 (6 bases). This CDR3 has 16 amino acids. The V end lost 4 bases, the J end lost 5 bases, and 20 bases lay between the germline ends. Per germline, CDR1 MGHRA and CDR2 YSYEKL.

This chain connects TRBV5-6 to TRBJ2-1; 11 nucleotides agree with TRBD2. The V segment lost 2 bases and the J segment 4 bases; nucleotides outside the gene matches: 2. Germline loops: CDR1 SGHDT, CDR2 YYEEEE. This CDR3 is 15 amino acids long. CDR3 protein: CASSFSGRGYNEQFF. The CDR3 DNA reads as TGTGCCAGCAGCTTTAGCGGGAGGGGGTACAATGAGCAGTTCTTC.

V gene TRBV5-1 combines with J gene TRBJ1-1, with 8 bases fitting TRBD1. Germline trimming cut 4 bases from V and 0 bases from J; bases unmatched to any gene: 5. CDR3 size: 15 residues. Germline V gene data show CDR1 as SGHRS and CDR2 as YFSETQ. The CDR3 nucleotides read TGCGCCAGCAGCGGAACAGGGGGACTGAACACTGAAGCTTTCTTT. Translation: CASSGTGGLNTEAFF.

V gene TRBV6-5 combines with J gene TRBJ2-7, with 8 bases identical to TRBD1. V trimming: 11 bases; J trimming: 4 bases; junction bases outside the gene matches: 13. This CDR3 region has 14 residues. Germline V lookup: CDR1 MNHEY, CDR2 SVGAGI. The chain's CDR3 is CASQGQTGVYEQYF. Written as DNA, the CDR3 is TGTGCCTCCCAGGGGCAGACAGGGGTATACGAGCAGTACTTC.

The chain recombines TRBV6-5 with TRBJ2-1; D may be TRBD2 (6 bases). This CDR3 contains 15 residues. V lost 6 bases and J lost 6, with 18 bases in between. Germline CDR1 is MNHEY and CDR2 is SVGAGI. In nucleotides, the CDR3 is TGTGCCAGCAGCAACCCTTATACCGGGGGCAATGAGCAGTTCTTC. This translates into CASSNPYTGGNEQFF.